The 15 T cell receptor beta chains below all came from one sample that was sequenced in a study of cytomegalovirus exposure and HLA in healthy donors. The assay was immunoSEQ multiplex PCR, and TCRdb's table has in-frame clones only and misses some. The table has around 200,000 clones, about 81% seen once. The sequencing input was PBMCs. These receptors were obtained from a woman in her twenties or thirties in good health and CMV-seronegative.

This rearrangement joins TRBV29-1 to TRBJ1-1, with 7 bases identical to TRBD1. This CDR3 contains 16 residues. Losses at the gene ends were 4 bases for V and 1 base for J; bases not matched to a gene: 12. Germline loops: CDR1 SQVTM, CDR2 ANQGSEA. The CDR3 spells CSVGPPWTGRNTEAFF. Here the CDR3 DNA reads TGCAGCGTTGGCCCTCCTTGGACAGGAAGGAACACTGAAGCTTTCTTT.

This chain links TRBV11-2 with TRBJ1-6; TRBD1 is a possible D gene (6 bases). The CDR3 extends over 14 amino acids. Germline V gene data show CDR1 as SGHAT and CDR2 as FQNNGV. V lost 5 bases to trimming and J lost 7 bases, with 12 bases between them. CDR3 sequence: CASSPRDTNSPLHF. The CDR3 coding sequence is TGTGCCAGCAGCCCCCGGGACACGAATTCACCCCTCCACTTT.

The rearrangement uses TRBV19 and TRBJ1-6; 7 nucleotides line up with TRBD1. Germline CDR1 LNHDA, CDR2 SQIVND (reference sequence). This CDR3 spans 14 amino acids. Unmatched junction bases numbered 11, after V lost 9 bases and J lost 9 bases. The CDR3 is CASRDSGWASPLHF. CDR3 nucleotides: TGTGCCAGCCGGGACAGCGGGTGGGCTTCACCCCTCCACTTT.

This clone was seen a few times. This chain connects TRBV30 to TRBJ1-2, with 9 bases matching TRBD1. Germline trimming cut 7 bases from V and 6 bases from J; bases unmatched to any gene: 3. This CDR3 comprises 11 residues. Germline assignment: CDR1 GTSNPN and CDR2 SVGIG (reference sequence). CDR3 amino acids: CAYGQGNGYTF. As DNA, the CDR3 is TGTGCCTACGGACAGGGGAATGGCTACACCTTC.

Remarks on this clone: The sample holds other DNA sequences that translate to the same CDR3. The chain couples TRBV15 to TRBJ2-5; TRBD1 agrees at 10 bases. V shed 9 bases, J shed 2 bases, and the junction held 6 bases outside the gene matches. The germline V gene encodes CDR1 LNHNV and CDR2 YYDKDF (reference sequence). The CDR3 has 14 residues. The CDR3 nucleotides read TGTGCCACTTCCCGGGACAGGGGTCAAGAGACCCAGTACTTC. Protein product: CATSRDRGQETQYF.

The chain is built from TRBV9 and TRBJ2-7; D possibly corresponds to TRBD1 (5 bases). This CDR3 contains 15 residues. CDR1 is SGDLS, CDR2 YYNGEE, per germline. Trimming took off 2 bases at V and 2 bases at J, with 14 bases between the two ends. CDR3 sequence: CASSVHDSYTYEQYF. For the CDR3, the DNA is TGTGCCAGCAGCGTCCATGACAGCTACACCTACGAGCAGTACTTC.

The chain joins TRBV14 to TRBJ2-7; 8 nucleotides match TRBD2. CDR3 length: 16 amino acids. Germline V gene data show CDR1 as SGHDN and CDR2 as FVKESK. The V and J ends lost 3 bases and 5 bases, in that order; junction bases with no gene match: 12. The CDR3 protein is CASSQGSPAGVNEQYF. The CDR3 region has the DNA TGTGCCAGCAGCCAGGGTTCCCCAGCGGGAGTTAACGAGCAGTACTTC.

This rearrangement joins TRBV4-1 to TRBJ2-7, with TRBD2 as a possible D gene (5 bases). This CDR3 contains 19 residues. The V gene lost 0 bases and the J gene lost 7 bases, with 28 bases spanning the gap. CDR1 and CDR2 (germline): MGHRA, YSYEKL. The CDR3, as DNA: TGCGCCAGCAGCCAAGATTCTCTTCAACCCGGAAAGGGAAGGAGGGAGCAGTACTTC. Translation: CASSQDSLQPGKGRREQYF.

This sequence joins TRBV5-1 and TRBJ1-4, with TRBD1 as a possible D gene (5 bases). Germline V gives CDR1 SGHRS, CDR2 YFSETQ. The V end was cut by 0 bases, the J end by 5 bases, with 8 bases between. The CDR3 spans 14 residues. This CDR3 reads CASSLEGPNEKLFF. The CDR3 bases are TGCGCCAGCAGCTTGGAGGGGCCGAATGAAAAACTGTTTTTT.

V is TRBV7-5 and J is TRBJ1-5; TRBD1, the table's D call, lacks a check against the DNA. TRBV7-5 is a documented pseudogene. This CDR3 contains 14 residues. CDR3 residues: CVRSPQAFNQPQHF. The CDR3 DNA sequence: TGTGTCAGAAGCCCACAGGCCTTTAATCAGCCCCAGCATTTT.

The chain uses TRBV14 and TRBJ2-5; D remains unclear. This CDR3 is built from 12 residues. Trimming took off 2 bases at V and 5 bases at J, with 6 bases between the two ends. In germline, CDR1 is SGHDN, CDR2 FVKESK. CDR3 residues: CASSQPRETQYF. The CDR3 DNA reads as TGTGCCAGCAGCCAACCACGGGAGACCCAGTACTTC.

Here the CDR3 DNA reads TGTGCCAGTAGTCACCAGACAGGGGGCCGGAATCAGCCCCAGCATTTT. Its translation: CASSHQTGGRNQPQHF. This chain links TRBV19 with TRBJ1-5, with 10 bases that match TRBD1. Unmatched junction bases numbered 8, after V lost 5 bases and J lost 4 bases. Germline V gene lookup returns CDR1 LNHDA and CDR2 SQIVND (reference sequence). The CDR3 consists of 16 residues.

The chain joins TRBV4-1 to TRBJ2-3; TRBD2 matches at 7 bases. Unmatched junction bases numbered 9, after V lost 3 bases and J lost 6 bases. CDR3 length equals 15 residues. Per germline, CDR1 MGHRA and CDR2 YSYEKL. DNA of the CDR3: TGCGCCAGCAGCCAGGGCCCGACTAGCCTGGATACGCAGTATTTT. Translating gives CASSQGPTSLDTQYF.

A single count supports this clone. The rearrangement links TRBV21-1 to TRBJ2-4; no DNA check was done on the table's D call, TRBD2. TRBV21-1 is a pseudogene locus. CDR3 size: 16 residues. This CDR3 reads CASSKLMASGRDIQYF. The DNA for the CDR3 is TGTGCCAGCAGCAAACTGATGGCTAGCGGGAGAGACATTCAGTACTTC.

The chain is built from TRBV11-2 and TRBJ1-2, with D possibly TRBD1 on 5 matching bases. The germline gives CDR1 SGHAT, CDR2 FQNNGV. The V and J ends lost 1 base and 4 bases respectively, with 16 bases between them. The CDR3 runs to 16 residues. The CDR3 is CASSLGVGGASYGYTF. CDR3 DNA sequence: TGTGCCAGCAGCTTAGGGGTCGGAGGGGCTAGCTATGGCTACACCTTC.